Sequencing of this T cell receptor (beta chain) was carried out in a study of multiple sclerosis patients with progressive multifocal leukoencephalopathy. The sample's time point: before natalizumab initiation. TCRdb's copy holds only in-frame clones and misses some; the assay was immunoSEQ multiplex PCR. This table holds tens of thousands of clones, more than 75% found once. Germline lookup yields CDR1 MGHRA and CDR2 YSYEKL. The CDR3 covers 14 residues. Trimming pared 0 bases from V and 7 bases from J, leaving 12 bases between. The rearrangement uses TRBV4-1 and TRBJ1-1, with D uncertain. Input material: PBMCs. This clonotype was sampled from a human donor with multiple sclerosis. CDR3 DNA sequence: TGCGCCAGCAGCCAAGACGCAATGACGAGTGAAGCTTTCTTT. It is translated as CASSQDAMTSEAFF.